Below, 30 T cell receptor beta chains from the same sample are listed, as sequenced in a study of CD8 T cells in ankylosing spondylitis. TCRdb re-derived calls from the 5' RACE reads in MiXCR, one entry per CDR3 protein. The sample has about 340,000 distinct CDR3 sequences; under 15% are singletons. Source material: blood, either unsorted or a sorted T cell fraction (not recorded which). The source is a male donor with ankylosing spondylitis or in good health (not recorded which).

The chain has TRBV12-3 or TRBV12-4 and TRBJ2-3, with a possible D match to TRBD2 (5 bases). V lost 8 bases to trimming and J lost 0 bases, with 12 bases between them. The length of the CDR3 is 14 residues. The CDR3 bases are TGTGCCAGCTCGACTACCACTAGCACAGATACGCAGTATTTT. Amino acid sequence: CASSTTTSTDTQYF.

This clonotype turned up a few times. V usage is TRBV11-2 and J usage is TRBJ2-1; unclear D gene. This CDR3 is 13 amino acids long. Germline lookup yields CDR1 SGHAT and CDR2 FQNNGV. The V end was cut by 7 bases, the J end by 5 bases, with 12 bases between. CDR3 nucleotides: TGTGCCAGCACCCTAAACTGGGACAATGAGCAGTTCTTC. Translating gives CASTLNWDNEQFF.

This rearrangement joins TRBV27 to TRBJ2-1; 11 bases agree with TRBD1. CDR1 is MNHEY, CDR2 SMNVEV, per germline (reference sequence). The CDR3 length is 15 residues. V lost 4 bases, J lost 1 base, and 0 bases stayed unmatched. The CDR3 protein is CASSWDRGSYNEQFF. CDR3 DNA sequence: TGTGCCAGCAGTTGGGACAGGGGGTCCTACAATGAGCAGTTCTTC.

In its sample, this clonotype was seen once. The V gene is TRBV14, the J gene TRBJ2-3; 9 positions agree with TRBD2. J lost 3 bases, V lost 1 base, and 8 bases had no gene match. CDR1 SGHDN and CDR2 FVKESK come from the germline V gene. The CDR3 contains 17 residues. In nucleotides, the CDR3 is TGTGCCAGCAGCCAAGTTCCTCCAGCGGGAGGTACAGATACGCAGTATTTT. Translation: CASSQVPPAGGTDTQYF. Variable domain in full (rest from reference TRBV14 and TRBJ2-3): EAGVTQFPSHSVIEKGQTVTLRCDPISGHDNLYWYRRVMGKEIKFLLHFVKESKQDESGMPNNRFLAERTGGTYSTLKVQPAELEDSGVYFCASSQVPPAGGTDTQYFGPGTRLTVL.

This clonotype was seen a handful of times. The chain joins TRBV4-2 to TRBJ2-7; the D is unclear. CDR3 size: 13 residues. V was clipped by 0 bases and J by 3 bases, with 6 bases between them. CDR1 and CDR2 (germline): LGHNA, YNFKEQ. The CDR3 sequence is CASSQETDYEQYF. The CDR3, as DNA: TGTGCCAGCAGCCAAGAAACCGACTACGAGCAGTACTTC.

The genes are TRBV7-2 and TRBJ2-1; tentatively, D is TRBD1 (5 bases). CDR3 length: 15 residues. Germline-derived CDR1 and CDR2 are SGHTA and FQGNSA. Trimming removed 1 base from V and 9 bases from J, with 16 bases in between. This CDR3 is CASSLGAGRASEQFF. The CDR3 region has the DNA TGTGCCAGCAGCTTAGGGGCAGGGCGTGCGAGTGAGCAGTTCTTC.

This clonotype was recorded a few times. The chain employs TRBV28 and TRBJ1-5; D uncertain. Germline V gives CDR1 MDHEN, CDR2 SYDVKM. The V and J ends lost 3 bases and 4 bases respectively, with 4 bases between them. The CDR3 runs 12 residues. CDR3 coding DNA: TGTGCCAGCAGTTTGTTAAATCAGCCCCAGCATTTT. Translating it yields CASSLLNQPQHF.

The V call is TRBV12-3 or TRBV12-4, the J call TRBJ2-1; 10 nucleotides line up with TRBD2. Trimming removed 3 bases from V and 12 bases from J; junction bases left unmatched: 11. The CDR3 extends over 15 amino acids. CDR3 in amino acids: CASSFRSGGDGGQFF. CDR3 nucleotides: TGTGCCAGCAGTTTTCGCAGCGGGGGGGACGGCGGGCAGTTCTTC.

V usage is TRBV27 and J usage is TRBJ1-2; D call uncertain. Trimming removed 3 bases at V and 6 bases at J, with 8 bases between. Germline V CDR1 and CDR2: MNHEY, SMNVEV (reference sequence). This CDR3 region has 12 residues. This chain's CDR3 is CASSLMGDGYTF. In DNA, the CDR3 is TGTGCCAGCAGTTTGATGGGAGATGGCTACACCTTC.

This clonotype was found many times. The V gene is TRBV5-1, the J gene TRBJ1-2; TRBD1 is a possible D gene (6 bases). The germline gives CDR1 SGHRS, CDR2 YFSETQ. The ends were cut back, 0 bases at V and 4 bases at J, with 10 bases in the middle. The CDR3 runs 14 residues. The CDR3 DNA sequence: TGCGCCAGCAGCTTGGGACAGGCAATCTATGGCTACACCTTC. This codes for CASSLGQAIYGYTF. Based on the CDR3 plus reference TRBV5-1 and TRBJ1-2, the full variable domain is KAGVTQTPRYLIKTRGQQVTLSCSPISGHRSVSWYQQTPGQGLQFLFEYFSETQRNKGNFPGRFSGRQFSNSRSEMNVSTLELGDSALYLCASSLGQAIYGYTFGSGTRLTVV.

The genes are TRBV12-3 or TRBV12-4 and TRBJ1-1; D remains unclear. V was shortened by 3 bases and J by 12 bases, with 14 bases between the two germline ends. This CDR3 contains 12 residues. CDR3: CASSLLGERPFF. In DNA, the CDR3 is TGTGCCAGCAGTTTGCTCGGAGAACGGCCTTTCTTT.

This clonotype was seen a few times. This sequence joins TRBV6-2 or TRBV6-3 and TRBJ1-1; a weak D match, TRBD1 (5 bases). The germline gives CDR1 MNHEY, CDR2 SVGEGT. The V gene lost 7 bases and the J gene lost 5 bases, with 14 bases spanning the gap. CDR3 size: 13 residues. CDR3 protein: CASKRGGGTEAFF. CDR3 bases: TGTGCCAGCAAGAGGGGTGGGGGAACTGAAGCTTTCTTT.

This clonotype was counted only a few times. This chain uses TRBV20-1 with TRBJ2-3; maybe TRBD2 (6 bases). Germline V gene lookup returns CDR1 DFQATT and CDR2 SNEGSKA (reference sequence). Trimming cost V 7 bases and J 3 bases, with 11 bases left between them. This CDR3 region has 12 residues. The CDR3: CSVSGGTDTQYF. CDR3 sequence (DNA): TGCAGTGTTAGCGGAGGAACAGATACGCAGTATTTT.

This clonotype came up a few times. DNA for the CDR3: TGTGCCTGGAGTGTCTACTATGGCTACACCTTC. Translation: CAWSVYYGYTF. The chain has TRBV30 and TRBJ1-2; D unresolved. V lost 0 bases and J 3 bases, leaving 2 bases between the germline ends. The CDR3 spans 11 residues. Germline lookup yields CDR1 GTSNPN and CDR2 SVGIG (reference sequence).

There are many counts of this clonotype. The V gene is TRBV12-3 or TRBV12-4, the J gene TRBJ2-1; the D is unclear. The V end was cut by 1 base, the J end by 4 bases, with 11 bases between. The CDR3 totals 15 residues. CDR3 loop: CASSLGQVSYNEQFF. In DNA, the CDR3 is TGTGCCAGCAGTTTAGGGCAGGTCTCTTACAATGAGCAGTTCTTC.

The sample holds many counts of this clonotype. The chain recombines TRBV12-3 or TRBV12-4 with TRBJ1-2, with TRBD1 identical over 7 bases. The junction had 16 bases not matched to a gene; V was cut back by 5 bases and J by 4 bases. The CDR3 runs to 17 residues. CDR3 bases: TGTGCCAGCAGTCGACTCTTTCGGGACAGAGGATTCTATGGCTACACCTTC. Amino acids: CASSRLFRDRGFYGYTF.

The chain combines TRBV14 with TRBJ2-2; a weak D match, TRBD1 (5 bases). This CDR3 comprises 14 residues. Between the trimmed V and J ends, which lost 7 bases and 0 bases, there was a span of 9 bases. Germline V gives CDR1 SGHDN, CDR2 FVKESK. The CDR3 DNA reads TGTGCCAGCAAAGCAGGGACGAACACCGGGGAGCTGTTTTTT. It encodes CASKAGTNTGELFF. Full variable domain (outside the CDR3, taken from reference TRBV14 and TRBJ2-2): EAGVTQFPSHSVIEKGQTVTLRCDPISGHDNLYWYRRVMGKEIKFLLHFVKESKQDESGMPNNRFLAERTGGTYSTLKVQPAELEDSGVYFCASKAGTNTGELFFGEGSRLTVL.

Here the CDR3 reads CASSKMTGDQGYEQFF. DNA for the CDR3: TGTGCCAGCAGCAAAATGACAGGGGATCAGGGCTATGAGCAGTTCTTC. The chain uses TRBV11-3 and TRBJ2-1; 8 positions agree with TRBD1. Germline CDR1 is SGHNT and CDR2 is YENEEA. The V and J ends lost 5 bases and 8 bases, in that order; junction bases with no gene match: 14. The CDR3 is 16 residues long.

V is TRBV12-3 or TRBV12-4 and J is TRBJ2-1; the D gene is possibly TRBD2 (5 bases). CDR3 length: 16 amino acids. V dropped 2 bases and J dropped 7 bases, with 18 bases sitting between them. CDR3: CASSLFIGRSMNEQFF. The CDR3 DNA sequence: TGTGCCAGCAGTTTATTCATTGGGAGATCCATGAATGAGCAGTTCTTC.

The chain employs TRBV15 and TRBJ2-7; unclear D gene. The CDR3 runs 11 residues. Trimming removed 1 base from V and 4 bases from J, with 2 bases in between. Germline V lookup: CDR1 LNHNV, CDR2 YYDKDF (reference sequence). The CDR3 spells CATSRGYEQYF. In nucleotides, the CDR3 is TGTGCCACCAGCAGAGGGTACGAGCAGTACTTC.

The CDR3 DNA sequence: TGTGCCAGCTCAGTCGCGGGGGCGCAGTACACTGAAGCTTTCTTT. This encodes CASSVAGAQYTEAFF. This chain uses TRBV18 with TRBJ1-1, with D tentatively TRBD1 (6 bases). The germline CDR1 and CDR2 sequences are KGHSH and LQKENI. V lost 5 bases and J 3 bases, leaving 16 bases between the germline ends. The CDR3 is 15 residues long.

This clonotype turned up a few times. The chain couples TRBV27 to TRBJ1-2; D ambiguous. The V gene's germline CDR1 is MNHEY and CDR2 SMNVEV (reference sequence). This CDR3 comprises 15 residues. Deletions cut 0 bases from V and 10 bases from J, with 18 bases between. The CDR3 nucleotides are TGTGCCAGCAGTTTATCAGGCAGAGTAACGTCAGACTACACCTTC. This translates into CASSLSGRVTSDYTF.

The rearrangement links TRBV4-1 to TRBJ1-2; D possibly corresponds to TRBD1 (5 bases). This CDR3 region has 14 residues. Trimming took off 5 bases at V and 0 bases at J, with 10 bases between the two ends. In germline, CDR1 is MGHRA, CDR2 YSYEKL. The CDR3 DNA sequence: TGCGCCAGCAGCTTTGAGACAGCTAACTATGGCTACACCTTC. Translated, it gives CASSFETANYGYTF.

This clonotype occurred a few times. The J gene is TRBJ2-3, the V gene TRBV20-1, with 9 bases that match TRBD2. Trimming at V came to 8 bases and at J to 7 bases, leaving 13 bases not matched to a gene. The germline V gene encodes CDR1 DFQATT and CDR2 SNEGSKA (reference sequence). The length of the CDR3 is 14 residues. The CDR3 DNA sequence: TGCAGTACTCGGTTTAGCGGGAGCACGCATACGCAGTATTTT. As protein: CSTRFSGSTHTQYF.

In this sample, this clonotype turned up a few times. The chain links TRBV6-5 to TRBJ2-1; either TRBD1 or TRBD2 may fit D (5 bases each). V was clipped by 7 bases and J by 3 bases, with 19 bases between them. Germline-derived CDR1 and CDR2 are MNHEY and SVGAGI. The CDR3 extends over 16 amino acids. The CDR3 loop reads CASKLFRDGYYNEQFF. The DNA for the CDR3 is TGTGCCAGCAAGTTGTTCCGGGACGGGTACTACAATGAGCAGTTCTTC.

This clonotype was observed a few times. V gene TRBV4-1 combines with J gene TRBJ2-7; 8 bases match TRBD1. The CDR3 covers 15 residues. The trim removed 4 bases at V and 0 bases at J, leaving 5 bases unmatched. CDR1 and CDR2 from the germline V gene are MGHRA and YSYEKL. The DNA of the CDR3 is TGCGCCAGCAGCCCGCGAGACAGGGGCTCCTACGAGCAGTACTTC. This gives the protein CASSPRDRGSYEQYF.

This clonotype was recorded a few times. The V and J genes are TRBV12-3 or TRBV12-4 and TRBJ2-3; D may be TRBD1 (6 bases). The CDR3 has 16 residues. The V end lost 5 bases, the J end lost 0 bases, and 15 bases lay between the germline ends. Written as DNA, the CDR3 is TGTGCCAGCAGTCCCCCCCTAGGGGGAAGCACAGATACGCAGTATTTT. Residues: CASSPPLGGSTDTQYF.

This clonotype was seen a handful of times. The gene calls are TRBV12-3 or TRBV12-4 and TRBJ2-1, with D hard to call. V was trimmed by 5 bases and J by 3 bases, leaving 8 bases between them. The CDR3 is 13 residues long. In DNA, the CDR3 is TGTGCCAGCAGTATCAGGAACTACAATGAGCAGTTCTTC. It yields the protein CASSIRNYNEQFF.

This clonotype occurred once. The chain joins TRBV3-1 to TRBJ2-1; 9 bases map to TRBD2. Germline V lookup: CDR1 LGHDT, CDR2 YNNKEL (reference sequence). V shed 3 bases and J 8 bases; nucleotides not matched to a gene: 17. The CDR3 length is 18 residues. The CDR3 protein is CASSQAPGRGGRVDEQFF. The CDR3, as DNA: TGTGCCAGCAGCCAGGCCCCGGGGCGGGGGGGGCGAGTCGATGAGCAGTTCTTC.

There are a few counts of this clonotype. The rearrangement links TRBV20-1 to TRBJ2-5; 9 nucleotides align to TRBD2. V lost 6 bases, J lost 3 bases, and 8 bases stayed unmatched. Germline CDR1 is DFQATT and CDR2 is SNEGSKA (reference sequence). The CDR3 length is 14 residues. The CDR3 loop is CSALGASGEETQYF. In nucleotides, the CDR3 is TGCAGTGCCCTAGGGGCTAGCGGGGAAGAGACCCAGTACTTC.